Each of the 2 T cell receptor beta chains below was sequenced from the same sample in a study of shared clonotypes between healthy human individuals. Naive-designated CD8 cells lacked CD45RO, were positively enriched for CCR7, and omitted terminally differentiated effector memory CD45RA+ cells. TCRdb keeps only in-frame clones here, not all; method: immunoSEQ multiplex PCR. This table has about 2.1 million clones, roughly 93% appearing once. What was sequenced was naive CD8+ T cells from PBMCs. The receptors were sampled from a man aged 18 to 30 in good health. Some clones in this sample may be carry-over from other donors' samples.

About this clone: Other DNA sequences within the sample encode an identical CDR3. CDR3 in amino acids: CASSLSGGEQYF. Written as DNA, the CDR3 is TGTGCCAGCAGCTTATCAGGGGGCGAGCAGTACTTC. The chain joins TRBV5-6 to TRBJ2-7, with 7 bases fitting TRBD1. The junction had 2 bases not matched to a gene; V was cut back by 2 bases and J by 6 bases. The CDR3 runs to 12 residues. Germline CDR1 reads SGHDT; CDR2 reads YYEEEE. The full variable domain, its missing parts supplied by reference TRBV5-6 and TRBJ2-7, is DAGVTQSPTHLIKTRGQQVTLRCSPKSGHDTVSWYQQALGQGPQFIFQYYEEEERQRGNFPDRFSGHQFPNYSSELNVNALLLGDSALYLCASSLSGGEQYFGPGTRLTVT.

This clone has just one count. This chain connects TRBV27 to TRBJ1-2; D might be TRBD1 (6 bases). The CDR3 loop spans 15 amino acids. Germline CDR1 MNHEY, CDR2 SMNVEV (reference sequence). Deletions cut 4 bases from V and 4 bases from J, with 16 bases between. The CDR3 DNA follows: TGTGCCAGCAGTTCAACCCTACAGGGTGGCTATGGCTACACCTTC. Translated, it gives CASSSTLQGGYGYTF.